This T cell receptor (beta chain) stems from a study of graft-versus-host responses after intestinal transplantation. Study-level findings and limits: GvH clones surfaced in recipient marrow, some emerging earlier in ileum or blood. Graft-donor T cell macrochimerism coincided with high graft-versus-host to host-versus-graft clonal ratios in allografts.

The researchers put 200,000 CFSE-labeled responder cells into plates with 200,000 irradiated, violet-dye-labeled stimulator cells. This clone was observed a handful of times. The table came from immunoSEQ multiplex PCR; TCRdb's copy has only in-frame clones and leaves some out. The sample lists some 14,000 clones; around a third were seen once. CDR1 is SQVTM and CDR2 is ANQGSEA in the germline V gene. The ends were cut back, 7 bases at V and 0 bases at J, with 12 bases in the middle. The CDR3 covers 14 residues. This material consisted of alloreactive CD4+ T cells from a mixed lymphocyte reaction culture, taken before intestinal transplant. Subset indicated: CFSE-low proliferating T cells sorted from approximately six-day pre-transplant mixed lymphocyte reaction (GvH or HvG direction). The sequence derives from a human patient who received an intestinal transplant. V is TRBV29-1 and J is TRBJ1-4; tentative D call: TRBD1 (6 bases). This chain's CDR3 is CSARGWATNEKLFF. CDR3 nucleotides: TGCAGCGCAAGGGGGTGGGCAACTAATGAAAAACTGTTTTTT.